Reported below is one T cell receptor (beta chain). As yet, its antigen is unknown. This sample was taken from a study of cytomegalovirus exposure and HLA in healthy donors. V dropped 6 bases and J dropped 11; count of bases not matched to a gene: 10. Per germline, CDR1 MDHEN and CDR2 SYDVKM. CDR3 length: 13 residues. Study outcomes and limitations: The study recorded about 160 TCR beta chains that were cytomegalovirus-associated.

PCR employed 60 Vbeta and 13 Jbeta primers. Data came from immunoSEQ multiplex PCR; TCRdb stores just in-frame clones and leaves some out. Altogether approximately 140,000 clones are present, about 73% being singletons, with the ten largest covering around 3%. The TCR was taken from a man in his forties or fifties in good health and CMV-seropositive. Sequences were obtained from PBMCs. The chain employs TRBV28 and TRBJ1-1; 9 nucleotides align to TRBD1. CDR3 nucleotides: TGTGCCAGCAGGACCGGGACAGGGTCGGTCGCTTTCTTT. Translated, it gives CASRTGTGSVAFF.